This T cell receptor (beta chain) appears in the sequencing data of a study of cytomegalovirus exposure and HLA in healthy donors. Whole-study findings and limits: Later analysis demonstrated an association between a missense DCLRE1C variant and TCR beta V- and J-gene trimming. With further analysis later on, most CMV-associated TCR beta chains appeared HLA-restricted. In a later analysis, at a false discovery rate of 0.05, 16,951 TCR beta sequences matched HLA alleles.

The PCR ran on 60 Vbeta and 13 Jbeta primers. This table comes from immunoSEQ multiplex PCR, and its TCRdb copy is limited to in-frame clones, with some not included. This table has over 150,000 clones, 68% appearing once. In regard to this clone: The antigen is not known.

CDR1 and CDR2 (germline): MNHNS, SASEGT. The CDR3 sequence is 14 residues long. V was clipped by 8 bases and J by 0 bases; unmatched bases: 5. Sequenced material: PBMCs. The TCR originated in a man in his fifties or sixties in good health and CMV-seronegative. The chain uses TRBV6-1 and TRBJ1-1; TRBD1 matches 8 bases. CDR3 sequence: CASATGGMNTEAFF. CDR3 bases: TGTGCCAGCGCCACAGGGGGGATGAACACTGAAGCTTTCTTT.